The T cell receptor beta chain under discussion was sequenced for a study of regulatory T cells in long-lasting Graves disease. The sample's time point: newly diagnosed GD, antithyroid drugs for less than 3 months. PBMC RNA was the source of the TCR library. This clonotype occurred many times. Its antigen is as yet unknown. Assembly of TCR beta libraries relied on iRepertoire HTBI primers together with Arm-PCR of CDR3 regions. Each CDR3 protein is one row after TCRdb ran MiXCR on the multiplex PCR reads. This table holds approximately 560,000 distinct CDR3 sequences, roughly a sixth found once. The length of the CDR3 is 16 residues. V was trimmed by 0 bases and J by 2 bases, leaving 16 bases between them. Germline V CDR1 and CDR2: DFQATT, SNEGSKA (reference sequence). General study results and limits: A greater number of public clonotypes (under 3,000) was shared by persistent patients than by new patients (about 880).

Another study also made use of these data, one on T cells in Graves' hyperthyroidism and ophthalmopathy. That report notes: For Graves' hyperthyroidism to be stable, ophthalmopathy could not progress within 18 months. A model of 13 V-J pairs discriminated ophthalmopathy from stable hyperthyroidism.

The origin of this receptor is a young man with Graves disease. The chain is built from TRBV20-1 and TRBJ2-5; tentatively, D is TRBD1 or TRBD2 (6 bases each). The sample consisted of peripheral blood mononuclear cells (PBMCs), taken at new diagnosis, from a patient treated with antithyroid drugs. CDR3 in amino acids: CSAREGGPPLQETQYF. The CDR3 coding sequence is TGCAGTGCTAGAGAAGGGGGGCCGCCACTTCAAGAGACCCAGTACTTC.